This TCR beta chain comes out of a study of Ad26.COV2.S vaccination and SARS-CoV-2 variants. The treatment is: about 20 received Ad26.COV2.S at low or high dose, single or two shots; 5 received placebo; per-sample allocation not given. The investigators took samples on day 63 after the first vaccine or placebo injection. SARS-CoV-2 spike from the Wuhan strain was encoded by the vaccine, an Ad26 vector. The table came from immunoSEQ multiplex PCR; TCRdb's copy has only in-frame clones and leaves some out. The sample contains around 450,000 clones, 80% to 90% of which appear only once. Findings and limits, study-wide: From the TCR breadth and depth analyses, total T cell responses may have been underestimated. Similar non-spike TCR breadth was observed in recipients of vaccine and of placebo.

As concerns this clone: Its antigen is still unknown.

Germline CDR1 is MGHRA and CDR2 is YSYEKL. The CDR3 is 18 residues long. The germline V and J ends were trimmed by 4 bases and 1 base, with 23 bases remaining between them. The input for sequencing was peripheral blood, taken in a trial of Ad26.COV2.S vaccine versus placebo. This clonotype was obtained from a person between 18 and 59 years old who received the Ad26.COV2.S COVID-19 vaccine or a placebo. V usage is TRBV4-1 and J usage is TRBJ2-7, with D possibly being TRBD1 or TRBD2 (5 bases each). CDR3 in DNA: TGCGCCAGCAGCCTGGCGGTGGGTGTCGGGACGGGATCCTACGAGCAGTACTTC. Its protein product is CASSLAVGVGTGSYEQYF.